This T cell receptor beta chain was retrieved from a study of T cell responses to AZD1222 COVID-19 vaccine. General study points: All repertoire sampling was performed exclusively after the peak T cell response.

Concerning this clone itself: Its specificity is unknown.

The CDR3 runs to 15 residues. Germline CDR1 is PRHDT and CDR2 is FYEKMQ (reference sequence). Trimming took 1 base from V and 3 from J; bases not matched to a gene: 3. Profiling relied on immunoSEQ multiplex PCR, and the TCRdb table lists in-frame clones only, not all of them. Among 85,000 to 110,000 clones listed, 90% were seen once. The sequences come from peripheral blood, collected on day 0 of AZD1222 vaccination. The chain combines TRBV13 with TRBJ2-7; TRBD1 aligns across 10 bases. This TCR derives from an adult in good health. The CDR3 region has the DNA TGTGCCAGCAGCTTAGAGGGACAGGGGAGCTACGAGCAGTACTTC. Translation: CASSLEGQGSYEQYF.